This T cell receptor (beta chain) was captured by sequencing in a study of blood T cell repertoires in COVID-19. About the study: COVID-19 samples, acute and convalescent, were from the United States, Italy and Spain.

Original data processing: Researchers report that nucleated cell counts were estimated from reference gene primer amplification. Sequencing was performed with immunoSEQ multiplex PCR; in TCRdb, only in-frame clones are kept and a portion is missing. Clone size and the V and J calls come from that table; the DNA yielded D and trimming. The table has some 180,000 clones, 88% seen once; the top ten hold roughly 2%. The CDR3 extends over 16 amino acids. CDR1 and CDR2 from the germline V gene are LGHNT and FRNRAP. The junction had 9 bases not matched to a gene; V was cut back by 0 bases and J by 5 bases. The V gene is TRBV12-5, the J gene TRBJ1-1, with 7 bases that match TRBD1. The material sequenced was peripheral blood. The receptor was derived from a middle-aged man who had recovered from COVID-19. CDR3 DNA sequence: TGTGCTAGTGGTTTGGTACGGGAGGGGGCGACTACTGAAGCTTTCTTT. It translates to CASGLVREGATTEAFF. The full variable domain, with the rest looked up from reference TRBV12-5 and TRBJ1-1, is DARVTQTPRHKVTEMGQEVTMRCQPILGHNTVFWYRQTMMQGLELLAYFRNRAPLDDSGMPKDRFSAEMPDATLATLKIQPSEPRDSAVYFCASGLVREGATTEAFFGQGTRLTVV.